The subject of this entry is one T cell receptor (beta chain). The sample belongs to a study of T cell changes during pregnancy in multiple sclerosis. Profiled with immunoSEQ multiplex PCR; TCRdb holds only in-frame clones, not every one. Of some 63,000 clones listed, roughly 91% were seen once; the top ten hold 0.85% to 0.9%. Germline lookup yields CDR1 SGHVS and CDR2 FNYEAQ. Trimming removed 1 base from V and 5 bases from J; junction bases left unmatched: 8. The CDR3 is made up of 15 amino acids. Specimen: peripheral blood, collected before pregnancy. This chain uses TRBV7-6 with TRBJ2-7; 7 bases map to TRBD1. This sequence was found in a female donor with multiple sclerosis, enrolled in a pregnancy study. CDR3 in amino acids: CASSLDPPGGNEQYF. The CDR3 bases are TGTGCCAGCAGCTTAGATCCCCCAGGGGGTAACGAGCAGTACTTC. Full variable domain (outside the CDR3, taken from reference TRBV7-6 and TRBJ2-7): GAGVSQSPRYKVTKRGQDVALRCDPISGHVSLYWYRQALGQGPEFLTYFNYEAQQDKSGLPNDRFSAERPEGSISTLTIQRTEQRDSAMYRCASSLDPPGGNEQYFGPGTRLTVT.